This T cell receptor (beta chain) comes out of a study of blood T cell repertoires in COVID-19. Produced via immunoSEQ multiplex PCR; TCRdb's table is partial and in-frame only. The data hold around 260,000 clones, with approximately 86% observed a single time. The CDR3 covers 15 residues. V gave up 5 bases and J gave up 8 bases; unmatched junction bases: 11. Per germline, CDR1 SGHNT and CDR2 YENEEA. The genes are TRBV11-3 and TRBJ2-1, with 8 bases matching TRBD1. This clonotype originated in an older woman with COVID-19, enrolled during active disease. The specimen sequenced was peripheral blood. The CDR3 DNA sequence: TGTGCCAGCAGCCCCGGACAGGGTTGGGCGGATGAGCAGTTCTTC. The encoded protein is CASSPGQGWADEQFF.